One and the same sample provided the 27 T cell receptor beta chains below, sequenced in a study of monozygotic twins with inflammatory bowel disease. TCRdb re-called the 5' RACE reads and shows each CDR3 protein once, DNA omitted. Its table records about 380,000 distinct CDR3 sequences. What was sequenced was blood. These receptors were taken from a human donor with ulcerative colitis or Crohn's disease, or a healthy co-twin of an affected twin (not recorded which).

J is TRBJ2-3 and V is TRBV2. Germline lookup yields CDR1 SNHLY and CDR2 FYNNEI. The CDR3 extends over 14 amino acids. CDR3 sequence reads: CATTLSTSTDTQYF.

This chain uses TRBV20-1 with TRBJ2-7. Looked up from germline, CDR1 is DFQATT and CDR2 is SNEGSKA (reference sequence). The CDR3 loop spans 12 amino acids. The CDR3 loop is CSAYGDSYEQYF.

This chain connects TRBV7-3 to TRBJ2-1; TCRdb returns TRBD1, unconfirmable since there is no DNA. Germline V gene sequence: CDR1 SGHTA, CDR2 FQGTGA. CDR3 length: 15 residues. CDR3 amino acids: CASSSWRGVYNEQFF.

This chain joins TRBV5-1 and TRBJ1-3; TCRdb designates TRBD1, a call that cannot be tested without DNA. The CDR3 is 15 amino acids. Per germline, CDR1 SGHRS and CDR2 YFSETQ. The chain's CDR3 is CASSTSDREGNTIYF.

The chain combines TRBV24-1 with TRBJ2-3; the TCRdb call, TRBD2, lacks DNA for checking. Germline lookup yields CDR1 KGHDR and CDR2 SFDVKD. This CDR3 region has 14 residues. CDR3 region: CASGPRSSTDTQYF.

V and J are TRBV20-1 and TRBJ1-5. The length of the CDR3 is 16 residues. CDR1 is DFQATT and CDR2 is SNEGSKA in the germline V gene (reference sequence). CDR3 region: CSARDRRQGSRQPQHF.

The J gene is TRBJ2-5, the V gene TRBV4-3; TCRdb's D call, TRBD1, is unchecked because there is no DNA. This CDR3 is 15 amino acids long. Germline V gives CDR1 LGHNA, CDR2 YSLEER. The chain's CDR3 is CASSQGSGKQETQYF.

V is TRBV27 and J is TRBJ2-7; the TCRdb D gene call, TRBD1, has no DNA to confirm it. This CDR3 has 12 residues. Germline values: CDR1 MNHEY, CDR2 SMNVEV (reference sequence). The CDR3 region is CASVGQGYEQYF.

The V and J genes are TRBV19 and TRBJ2-1; the TCRdb call, TRBD2, lacks DNA for checking. This CDR3 is built from 17 residues. Germline lookup yields CDR1 LNHDA and CDR2 SQIVND (reference sequence). CDR3 residues: CASSIAGLAGGRNEQFF.

This chain uses TRBV12-3 or TRBV12-4 with TRBJ2-7; no DNA is available, so the TRBD1 call from TCRdb remains unchecked. The CDR3 runs to 15 residues. The CDR3 sequence: CASSRLSGQGVEQYF.

The genes are TRBV7-8 and TRBJ2-2. Germline CDR1 SGHVS, CDR2 FQNEAQ. CDR3 length: 13 amino acids. CDR3 region: CASCRENTGELFF.

CDR3 sequence reads: CASSLMGLPDTQYF. The V and J genes are TRBV12-3 or TRBV12-4 and TRBJ2-3; TCRdb's assignment of TRBD2 cannot be checked, as there is no DNA. CDR3 size: 14 residues.

The genes are TRBV18 and TRBJ2-3; without DNA, the TCRdb call of TRBD2 cannot be checked. The CDR3 is made up of 18 amino acids. Germline lookup yields CDR1 KGHSH and CDR2 LQKENI. CDR3 in amino acids: CASSFRASGGHSTDTQYF.

The V and J genes are TRBV19 and TRBJ1-5; with no DNA, the TCRdb D assignment of TRBD1 cannot be verified. In germline, CDR1 is LNHDA, CDR2 SQIVND (reference sequence). The CDR3 has 15 amino acids. This CDR3 is CASSLTGWWNQPQHF. The full variable domain, with the rest looked up from reference TRBV19 and TRBJ1-5, is DGGITQSPKYLFRKEGQNVTLSCEQNLNHDAMYWYRQDPGQGLRLIYYSQIVNDFQKGDIAEGYSVSREKKESFPLTVTSAQKNPTAFYLCASSLTGWWNQPQHFGDGTRLSIL.

The chain uses TRBV6-5 and TRBJ1-5; TCRdb picks TRBD1, but there is no DNA to check that call. The CDR3 runs 14 residues. Germline V gene sequence: CDR1 MNHEY, CDR2 SVGAGI. The CDR3 sequence: CASSYDRGEQPQHF.

The V and J genes are TRBV5-1 and TRBJ2-7; TCRdb designates TRBD1, a call that cannot be tested without DNA. The V gene's germline CDR1 is SGHRS and CDR2 YFSETQ. The length of the CDR3 is 16 residues. CDR3 loop: CASSSRGPRGSYEQYF.

V is TRBV24-1 and J is TRBJ2-3; TCRdb's D call of TRBD2 is untestable without DNA. Looked up from germline, CDR1 is KGHDR and CDR2 is SFDVKD. CDR3 size: 19 residues. CDR3 sequence reads: CATSDSSSGGASVADTQYF.

This chain uses TRBV20-1 with TRBJ2-7. Looked up from germline, CDR1 is DFQATT and CDR2 is SNEGSKA (reference sequence). The length of the CDR3 is 14 residues. The CDR3 loop reads CSAMPGRSSYEQYF.

This chain uses TRBV4-2 with TRBJ2-3; without DNA, the TCRdb call of TRBD1 cannot be checked. CDR1 and CDR2 (germline): LGHNA, YNFKEQ. CDR3 length: 18 amino acids. The CDR3: CASSQDGVGTVIRDTQYF.

The chain couples TRBV20-1 to TRBJ2-4; TCRdb indicates TRBD1, and absent DNA this call remains unverified. CDR1 and CDR2 from the germline V gene are DFQATT and SNEGSKA (reference sequence). This CDR3 has 16 residues. CDR3 protein: CSAPRLGGLAKNIQYF.

The chain links TRBV20-1 to TRBJ1-2. CDR1 is DFQATT, CDR2 SNEGSKA, per germline (reference sequence). This CDR3 is 15 amino acids long. CDR3 in amino acids: CSARDQATIVSGYTF.

The chain couples TRBV9 to TRBJ1-1; TCRdb selects TRBD1, and the lack of DNA leaves this call unchecked. This CDR3 comprises 16 residues. CDR1 SGDLS and CDR2 YYNGEE come from the germline V gene. This chain's CDR3 is CASTHPRGVMNTEAFF.

The J gene is TRBJ1-6, the V gene TRBV4-3; the TRBD1 assignment by TCRdb is unverifiable without DNA. Per germline, CDR1 LGHNA and CDR2 YSLEER. This CDR3 contains 16 residues. The CDR3 is CASSQDGQVAFETLHF.

This chain uses TRBV7-9 with TRBJ1-2; TCRdb gives TRBD1 as the D gene, but with no DNA this cannot be confirmed. The CDR3 consists of 15 residues. Germline V gene lookup returns CDR1 SEHNR and CDR2 FQNEAQ (reference sequence). CDR3 amino acids: CASSSPLGSSYGYTF.

This chain joins TRBV12-3 or TRBV12-4 and TRBJ1-1. The CDR3 has 12 residues. CDR3 in amino acids: CARPEPSTEAFF.

This chain uses TRBV10-3 with TRBJ1-2; there is no DNA to check the TCRdb D call of TRBD1. Per germline, CDR1 ENHRY and CDR2 SYGVKD. This CDR3 is 14 amino acids long. This chain's CDR3 is CAISDQTPNYGYTF.

The chain employs TRBV7-9 and TRBJ2-5; TCRdb gives TRBD2 as the D gene, but with no DNA this cannot be confirmed. This CDR3 is built from 15 residues. Looked up from germline, CDR1 is SEHNR and CDR2 is FQNEAQ (reference sequence). The CDR3 protein is CASSFGTSGQETQYF.